The next 7 T cell receptor beta chains were all read from a single sample in a study of shared clonotypes between healthy human individuals. Some clones are missing from TCRdb's copy, which holds only in-frame ones; the method was immunoSEQ multiplex PCR. The table shows fewer than 550,000 clones, with nearly 80% occurring only once. Sequencing was done on a sample of PBMCs. Receptors originate from a woman aged 40 to 50 in good health. Some clones in this sample may be carry-over from other donors' samples.

The chain employs TRBV19 and TRBJ2-2; D is possibly TRBD1 (6 bases). Germline values: CDR1 LNHDA, CDR2 SQIVND (reference sequence). Trimming stripped 4 bases from V and 1 base from J, with 13 bases between. The CDR3 consists of 16 residues. The CDR3 loop is CASSRDTGLNTGELFF. CDR3 sequence (DNA): TGTGCCAGTAGTAGGGACACAGGGCTGAACACCGGGGAGCTGTTTTTT.

The chain joins TRBV5-1 to TRBJ2-2; D perhaps matches TRBD2 (6 bases). CDR3 length: 16 residues. The V gene lost 0 bases and the J gene lost 4 bases, with 13 bases spanning the gap. CDR1 is SGHRS and CDR2 is YFSETQ in the germline V gene. The CDR3 nucleotides read TGCGCCAGCAGCTTGGTCATAGCGGATTCCACCGGGGAGCTGTTTTTT. It specifies CASSLVIADSTGELFF.

This clone came up once. The chain employs TRBV1 and TRBJ2-5. The assigned J gene may be wrong: the sequence end matches TRBJ2-7 better. TRBV1 counts as a pseudogene. The CDR3 length is 16 residues. DNA of the CDR3: TGCACCAGCAGCCAAGATGGGCGGCGGCGCTCCTACGAGCAGTACTTC. It specifies CTSSQDGRRRSYEQYF.

The chain couples TRBV5-1 to TRBJ2-2, with D maybe TRBD1 (7 bases). The CDR3 runs to 17 residues. The V end was cut by 0 bases, the J end by 5 bases, with 17 bases between. Per germline, CDR1 SGHRS and CDR2 YFSETQ. The CDR3 region is CASSLEKGAGKTGELFF. The CDR3 region has the DNA TGCGCCAGCAGCTTGGAGAAGGGGGCGGGAAAAACCGGGGAGCTGTTTTTT.

This chain uses TRBV7-9 with TRBJ2-3; 7 nucleotides agree with TRBD2. CDR1 SEHNR and CDR2 FQNEAQ come from the germline V gene (reference sequence). The J segment lost 6 bases and the V segment lost 5 bases, leaving 17 bases of the junction unmatched. The CDR3 runs to 17 residues. DNA of the CDR3: TGTGCCAGCAGCCCCTTCTTAAGGGCGGGAGTGGGGGATACGCAGTATTTT. Translating gives CASSPFLRAGVGDTQYF.

The V gene is TRBV11-2, the J gene TRBJ1-3, with D unresolved. Germline V CDR1 and CDR2: SGHAT, FQNNGV. The V gene lost 4 bases and the J gene lost 9 bases, with 7 bases spanning the gap. The CDR3 loop spans 11 amino acids. The CDR3 protein is CASSSGGTIYF. The CDR3 DNA is TGTGCCAGCAGCTCCGGCGGCACCATATATTTT.

The chain uses TRBV10-3 and TRBJ2-7, with 9 bases matching TRBD1. The CDR3 runs 13 residues. V trimming: 10 bases; J trimming: 4 bases; junction bases outside the gene matches: 8. Looked up from germline, CDR1 is ENHRY and CDR2 is SYGVKD. The CDR3 nucleotides read TGTGCCACCTCCGGGACAGGGAATTACGAGCAGTACTTC. It specifies CATSGTGNYEQYF.